The rows below give T cell receptor beta chains drawn from one sample of a study of Graves' ophthalmopathy and Graves' hyperthyroidism. In TCRdb, the multiplex PCR reads were re-called with MiXCR into one record per CDR3 protein. The table has more than 150,000 distinct CDR3 sequences, 30% to 45% seen once. The sample comprised peripheral blood. The receptors originated from a woman in her thirties or forties with Graves' ophthalmopathy. The CDR3 runs from the conserved cysteine through the conserved F or W. Fields, in order: V gene, J gene, clone size, D gene, CDR3 protein, CDR3 DNA. A D gene is named only where the DNA matches it firmly. Expanded clones get a size class; other rows say once, few or many, or leave the size out.

v_call: TRBV7-2; j_call: TRBJ2-7; clone_size: -; d_call: -; cdr3_aa: CASSRPMGEQYF; cdr3_nt: TGTGCCAGCAGCCGCCCTATGGGGGAGCAGTACTTC
v_call: TRBV11-2; j_call: TRBJ1-5; clone_size: once; d_call: TRBD1; cdr3_aa: CASSPDRANQPQHF; cdr3_nt: TGTGCCAGCAGCCCAGACAGGGCTAATCAGCCCCAGCATTTT
v_call: TRBV6-2/TRBV6-3; j_call: TRBJ2-7; clone_size: many; d_call: -; cdr3_aa: CASSADREGYEQYF; cdr3_nt: TGTGCCAGCAGTGCCGACAGGGAGGGCTACGAGCAGTACTTC
v_call: TRBV6-5; j_call: TRBJ1-6; clone_size: many; d_call: -; cdr3_aa: CASRTGGRNSPLHF; cdr3_nt: TGTGCCAGCAGAACCGGGGGGCGGAATTCACCCCTCCACTTT
v_call: TRBV19; j_call: TRBJ2-5; clone_size: once; d_call: TRBD1; cdr3_aa: CASSPMGQRETQYF; cdr3_nt: TGTGCCAGTAGTCCAATGGGACAGAGGGAGACCCAGTACTTC
v_call: TRBV28; j_call: TRBJ2-7; clone_size: -; d_call: -; cdr3_aa: CATKEGRVAYEQYF; cdr3_nt: TGTGCCACCAAGGAAGGCAGGGTCGCCTACGAGCAGTACTTC
v_call: TRBV30; j_call: TRBJ2-7; clone_size: few; d_call: -; cdr3_aa: CAWSRQGVGEQYF; cdr3_nt: TGTGCCTGGAGTAGGCAGGGAGTCGGCGAGCAGTACTTC
v_call: TRBV11-2; j_call: TRBJ2-1; clone_size: many; d_call: -; cdr3_aa: CASSLINEQFF; cdr3_nt: TGTGCCAGCAGCTTAATCAATGAGCAGTTCTTC
v_call: TRBV7-6; j_call: TRBJ2-5; clone_size: many; d_call: TRBD2; cdr3_aa: CASSPRQAGGHQETQYF; cdr3_nt: TGTGCCAGCAGCCCTCGACAAGCGGGGGGGCACCAAGAGACCCAGTACTTC
v_call: TRBV7-9; j_call: TRBJ1-1; clone_size: -; d_call: TRBD1; cdr3_aa: CASSYSDRGPEAFF; cdr3_nt: TGTGCCAGCAGCTACTCGGACAGGGGCCCTGAAGCTTTCTTT
v_call: TRBV6-1; j_call: TRBJ1-3; clone_size: many; d_call: -; cdr3_aa: CASSRVGASGNTIYF; cdr3_nt: TGTGCCAGCTCCAGGGTCGGGGCCTCTGGAAACACCATATATTTT
v_call: TRBV12-3/TRBV12-4; j_call: TRBJ1-2; clone_size: few; d_call: -; cdr3_aa: CASRSLGDDSYGYTF; cdr3_nt: TGTGCCAGCAGGTCTCTTGGGGACGACAGCTATGGCTACACCTTC
v_call: TRBV7-8; j_call: TRBJ2-7; clone_size: few; d_call: TRBD2; cdr3_aa: CASSFGLAAYEQYF; cdr3_nt: TGTGCCAGCAGCTTTGGTCTAGCGGCCTACGAGCAGTACTTC
v_call: TRBV18; j_call: TRBJ2-5; clone_size: many; d_call: TRBD1; cdr3_aa: CASSPTGVQETQYF; cdr3_nt: TGTGCCAGCTCACCTACAGGGGTACAAGAGACCCAGTACTTC
v_call: TRBV3-1; j_call: TRBJ1-2; clone_size: many; d_call: -; cdr3_aa: CASSQLGGGYGYTF; cdr3_nt: TGTGCCAGCAGCCAACTGGGTGGGGGCTATGGCTACACCTTC
v_call: TRBV7-2; j_call: TRBJ2-4; clone_size: few; d_call: -; cdr3_aa: CASSPPGGGQAKDPYF; cdr3_nt: TGTGCCAGCAGCCCGCCGGGGGGGGGACAGGCTAAGGACCCGTACTTC
v_call: TRBV28; j_call: TRBJ1-1; clone_size: -; d_call: -; cdr3_aa: CASFLRGWDTEAFF; cdr3_nt: TGTGCCAGCTTTCTAAGAGGTTGGGACACTGAAGCTTTCTTT
v_call: TRBV11-3; j_call: TRBJ2-7; clone_size: many; d_call: TRBD2; cdr3_aa: CASSLGLAGGSSSYEQYF; cdr3_nt: TGTGCCAGCAGCTTAGGACTAGCGGGGGGTTCGAGCTCCTACGAGCAGTACTTC
v_call: TRBV6-1; j_call: TRBJ1-2; clone_size: -; d_call: -; cdr3_aa: CASSTRGRYGYTF; cdr3_nt: TGTGCCAGCAGTACCCGGGGCCGATATGGCTACACCTTC
v_call: TRBV25-1; j_call: TRBJ2-7; clone_size: many; d_call: -; cdr3_aa: CASSAMYEQYF; cdr3_nt: TGTGCCAGCAGTGCCATGTACGAGCAGTACTTC
v_call: TRBV15; j_call: TRBJ2-7; clone_size: many; d_call: TRBD2; cdr3_aa: CATSRNPGGGFNEQYF; cdr3_nt: TGTGCCACCAGCAGAAACCCTGGGGGGGGTTTCAACGAGCAGTACTTC
v_call: TRBV6-1; j_call: TRBJ1-3; clone_size: -; d_call: -; cdr3_aa: CASSVDSYSGNTIYF; cdr3_nt: TGTGCCAGCAGCGTTGACAGCTACTCTGGAAACACCATATATTTT
v_call: TRBV28; j_call: TRBJ2-7; clone_size: -; d_call: -; cdr3_aa: CASSLADGDYYEQYF; cdr3_nt: TGTGCCAGCAGTTTAGCGGACGGAGACTACTACGAGCAGTACTTC
v_call: TRBV7-9; j_call: TRBJ1-6; clone_size: -; d_call: -; cdr3_aa: CASSFGSSSYNSPLHF; cdr3_nt: TGTGCCAGCAGCTTTGGCAGTAGCTCCTATAATTCACCCCTCCACTTT
v_call: TRBV7-2; j_call: TRBJ2-3; clone_size: many; d_call: TRBD2; cdr3_aa: CASSPTSADTQYF; cdr3_nt: TGTGCCAGCAGCCCGACTAGCGCAGATACGCAGTATTTT
v_call: TRBV5-6; j_call: TRBJ1-1; clone_size: many; d_call: TRBD1; cdr3_aa: CASSPRTGAMQAFF; cdr3_nt: TGTGCCAGCAGCCCCCGGACAGGGGCGATGCAGGCTTTCTTT
v_call: TRBV2; j_call: TRBJ2-1; clone_size: many; d_call: TRBD2; cdr3_aa: CAARGLAGVIEQFF; cdr3_nt: TGTGCCGCGAGAGGGCTAGCGGGAGTGATTGAGCAGTTCTTC
v_call: TRBV7-2; j_call: TRBJ2-7; clone_size: few; d_call: -; cdr3_aa: CASSLGWGMSYEQYF; cdr3_nt: TGTGCCAGCAGCTTAGGCTGGGGTATGAGTTACGAGCAGTACTTC
v_call: TRBV12-5; j_call: TRBJ2-5; clone_size: many; d_call: -; cdr3_aa: CASGLRGETQYF; cdr3_nt: TGTGCTAGTGGTTTGCGGGGCGAGACCCAGTACTTC
v_call: TRBV19; j_call: TRBJ1-5; clone_size: -; d_call: -; cdr3_aa: CASSAQSGDQPQHF; cdr3_nt: TGTGCCAGTAGTGCCCAATCGGGGGATCAGCCCCAGCATTTT
v_call: TRBV7-2; j_call: TRBJ1-6; clone_size: many; d_call: TRBD1; cdr3_aa: CASSLGTGTVNSPLHF; cdr3_nt: TGTGCCAGCAGCTTGGGGACCGGGACAGTTAATTCACCCCTCCACTTT
v_call: TRBV6-2/TRBV6-3; j_call: TRBJ1-5; clone_size: many; d_call: TRBD1; cdr3_aa: CASSQGGGPNQPQHF; cdr3_nt: TGTGCCAGCAGTCAGGGGGGGGGCCCAAATCAGCCCCAGCATTTT
v_call: TRBV19; j_call: TRBJ1-3; clone_size: many; d_call: -; cdr3_aa: CASTYPGPSGNTIYF; cdr3_nt: TGTGCCAGTACCTACCCCGGGCCCTCTGGAAACACCATATATTTT
v_call: TRBV18; j_call: TRBJ1-2; clone_size: many; d_call: -; cdr3_aa: CASSPVPVPYGYTF; cdr3_nt: TGTGCCAGCTCACCGGTACCCGTTCCCTATGGCTACACCTTC
v_call: TRBV5-1; j_call: TRBJ2-5; clone_size: -; d_call: TRBD1; cdr3_aa: CASSPLGQFETQYF; cdr3_nt: TGCGCCAGCAGCCCGCTGGGACAGTTTGAGACCCAGTACTTC
v_call: TRBV27; j_call: TRBJ2-7; clone_size: many; d_call: -; cdr3_aa: CASSPGSPRRGEQYF; cdr3_nt: TGTGCCAGCAGTCCTGGGAGCCCGAGGCGAGGGGAGCAGTACTTC
v_call: TRBV5-1; j_call: TRBJ1-1; clone_size: many; d_call: -; cdr3_aa: CASKGGDSGTEAFF; cdr3_nt: TGCGCCAGCAAAGGCGGGGACTCTGGCACTGAAGCTTTCTTT
v_call: TRBV12-3/TRBV12-4; j_call: TRBJ2-7; clone_size: -; d_call: TRBD2; cdr3_aa: CASSLGLAIEFNYEQYF; cdr3_nt: TGTGCCAGCAGTTTAGGACTAGCCATCGAGTTCAACTACGAACAGTACTTC
v_call: TRBV12-3/TRBV12-4; j_call: TRBJ1-6; clone_size: many; d_call: -; cdr3_aa: CASSLTPDDNSPLHF; cdr3_nt: TGTGCCAGCAGTTTGACACCGGATGATAATTCACCCCTCCACTTT
v_call: TRBV15; j_call: TRBJ1-2; clone_size: many; d_call: TRBD1; cdr3_aa: CATSGEQGEANYGYTF; cdr3_nt: TGTGCCACCAGCGGCGAGCAGGGGGAAGCTAACTATGGCTACACCTTC
v_call: TRBV7-2; j_call: TRBJ2-5; clone_size: -; d_call: -; cdr3_aa: CASSPGPIVETQYF; cdr3_nt: TGTGCCAGCAGCCCGGGACCGATAGTGGAGACCCAGTACTTC
v_call: TRBV11-2; j_call: TRBJ2-7; clone_size: -; d_call: TRBD2; cdr3_aa: CASSPRRRLAVSPYEQYF; cdr3_nt: TGTGCCAGCAGCCCCCGCAGGAGGCTAGCGGTGAGTCCCTACGAGCAGTACTTC
v_call: TRBV12-3/TRBV12-4; j_call: TRBJ2-5; clone_size: -; d_call: -; cdr3_aa: CASSLFTSQETQYF; cdr3_nt: TGTGCCAGCAGTCTATTTACTAGTCAAGAGACCCAGTACTTC
v_call: TRBV7-8; j_call: TRBJ1-2; clone_size: many; d_call: -; cdr3_aa: CASSLGLTRGTLYGYTF; cdr3_nt: TGTGCCAGCAGCTTAGGGTTAACGAGGGGTACTCTCTATGGCTACACCTTC
v_call: TRBV6-2/TRBV6-3; j_call: TRBJ1-2; clone_size: many; d_call: -; cdr3_aa: CASSYSNAGHYGYTF; cdr3_nt: TGTGCCAGCAGTTACTCTAATGCAGGTCACTATGGCTACACCTTC
v_call: TRBV28; j_call: TRBJ2-4; clone_size: many; d_call: -; cdr3_aa: CASSSWGSSYENIQYF; cdr3_nt: TGTGCCAGCAGTTCTTGGGGGAGCTCGTACGAAAACATTCAGTACTTC
v_call: TRBV20-1; j_call: TRBJ2-5; clone_size: few; d_call: -; cdr3_aa: CSARGSDQETQYF; cdr3_nt: TGCAGTGCTAGGGGTTCTGATCAAGAGACCCAGTACTTC
v_call: TRBV7-2; j_call: TRBJ2-7; clone_size: -; d_call: -; cdr3_aa: CASRQPWTLLPGQYF; cdr3_nt: TGTGCCAGCCGCCAGCCGTGGACTCTCCTTCCCGGGCAGTACTTC
v_call: TRBV9; j_call: TRBJ1-6; clone_size: -; d_call: -; cdr3_aa: CASSSPVGVDSPLHF; cdr3_nt: TGTGCCAGCAGCTCGCCGGTAGGGGTAGATTCACCCCTCCACTTT